This T cell receptor beta chain was retrieved from a study of T cell changes during pregnancy in multiple sclerosis. The V gene's germline CDR1 is LGHNA and CDR2 YNFKEQ. The CDR3 is 15 amino acids. Trimming took off 6 bases at V and 1 base at J, with 14 bases between the two ends. Assay: immunoSEQ multiplex PCR; the TCRdb copy retains only in-frame clones and omits some. The sample holds over 35,000 clones, around 93% seen once. The sequence came from a female donor with multiple sclerosis, enrolled in a pregnancy study. The rearrangement uses TRBV4-2 and TRBJ2-3, with a tentative D call TRBD2 (5 bases). The sequencing used CD8+ T cells from peripheral blood mononuclear cells, collected in the third trimester of pregnancy. CDR3 sequence reads: CASSPDWKGTDTQYF. The CDR3 nucleotides read TGTGCCAGCAGTCCGGACTGGAAAGGCACAGATACGCAGTATTTT.